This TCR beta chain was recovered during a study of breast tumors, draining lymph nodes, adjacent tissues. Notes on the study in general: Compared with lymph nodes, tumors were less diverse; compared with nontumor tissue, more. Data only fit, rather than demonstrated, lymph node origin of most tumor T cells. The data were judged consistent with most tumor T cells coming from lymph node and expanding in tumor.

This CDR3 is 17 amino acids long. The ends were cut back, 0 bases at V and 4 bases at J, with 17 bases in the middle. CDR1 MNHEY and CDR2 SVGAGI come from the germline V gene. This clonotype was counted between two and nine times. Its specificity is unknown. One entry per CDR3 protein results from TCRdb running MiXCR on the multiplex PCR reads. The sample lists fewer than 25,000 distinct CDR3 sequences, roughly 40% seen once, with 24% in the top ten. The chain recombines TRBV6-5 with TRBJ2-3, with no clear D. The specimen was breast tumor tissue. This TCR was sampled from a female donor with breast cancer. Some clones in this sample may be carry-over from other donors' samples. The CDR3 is CASSYSGPADPPDTQYF. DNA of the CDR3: TGTGCCAGCAGTTACTCCGGTCCCGCGGACCCCCCAGATACGCAGTATTTT.